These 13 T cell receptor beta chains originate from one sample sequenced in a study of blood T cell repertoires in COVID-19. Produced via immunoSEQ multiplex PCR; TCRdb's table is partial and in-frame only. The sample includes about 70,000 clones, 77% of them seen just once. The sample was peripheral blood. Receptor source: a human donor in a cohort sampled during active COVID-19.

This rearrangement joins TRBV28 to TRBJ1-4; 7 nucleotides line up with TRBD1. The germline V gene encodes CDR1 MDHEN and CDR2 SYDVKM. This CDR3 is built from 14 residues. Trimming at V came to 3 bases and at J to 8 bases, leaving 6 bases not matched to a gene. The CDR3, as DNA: TGTGCCAGCAGTTTTGGAGGGGGCGGCGAAAAACTGTTTTTT. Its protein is CASSFGGGGEKLFF.

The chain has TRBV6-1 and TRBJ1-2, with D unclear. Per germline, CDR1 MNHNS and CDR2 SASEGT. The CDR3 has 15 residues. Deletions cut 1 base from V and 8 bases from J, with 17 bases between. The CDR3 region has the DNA TGTGCCAGCAGTGAAGGAATGGAGGGTCGAAGAGGCTACACCTTC. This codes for CASSEGMEGRRGYTF.

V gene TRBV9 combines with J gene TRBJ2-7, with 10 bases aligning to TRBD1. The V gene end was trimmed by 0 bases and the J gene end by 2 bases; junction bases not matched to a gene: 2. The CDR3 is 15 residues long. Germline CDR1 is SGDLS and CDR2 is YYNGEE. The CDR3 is CASSVGTGGPYEQYF. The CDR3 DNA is TGTGCCAGCAGCGTAGGGACAGGGGGGCCCTACGAGCAGTACTTC.

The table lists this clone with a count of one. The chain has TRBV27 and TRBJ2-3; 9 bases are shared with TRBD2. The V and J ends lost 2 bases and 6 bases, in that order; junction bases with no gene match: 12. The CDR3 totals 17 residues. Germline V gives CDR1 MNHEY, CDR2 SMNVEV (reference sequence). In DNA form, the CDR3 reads TGTGCCAGCAGTTTAAGCCTCGTGATAGCGGGGGTTGATACGCAGTATTTT. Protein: CASSLSLVIAGVDTQYF.

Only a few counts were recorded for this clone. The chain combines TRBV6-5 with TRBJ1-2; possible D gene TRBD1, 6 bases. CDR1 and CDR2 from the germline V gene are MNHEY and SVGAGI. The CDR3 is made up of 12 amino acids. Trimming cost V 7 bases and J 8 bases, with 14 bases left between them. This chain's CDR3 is CASIPGAGGYTF. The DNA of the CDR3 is TGTGCCAGCATTCCAGGGGCTGGGGGCTACACCTTC.

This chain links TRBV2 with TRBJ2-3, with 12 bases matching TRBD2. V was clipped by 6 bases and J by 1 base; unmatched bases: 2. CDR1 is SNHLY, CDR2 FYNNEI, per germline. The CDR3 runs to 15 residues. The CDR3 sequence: CASRRTSGGTDTQYF. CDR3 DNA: TGTGCCAGCAGACGGACTAGCGGGGGCACAGATACGCAGTATTTT.

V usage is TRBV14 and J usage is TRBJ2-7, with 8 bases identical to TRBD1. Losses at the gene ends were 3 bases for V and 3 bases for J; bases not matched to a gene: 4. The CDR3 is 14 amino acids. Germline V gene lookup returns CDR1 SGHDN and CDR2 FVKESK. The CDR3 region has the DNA TGTGCCAGCAGCCACACAGGGGGGAGCTACGAGCAGTACTTC. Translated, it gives CASSHTGGSYEQYF.

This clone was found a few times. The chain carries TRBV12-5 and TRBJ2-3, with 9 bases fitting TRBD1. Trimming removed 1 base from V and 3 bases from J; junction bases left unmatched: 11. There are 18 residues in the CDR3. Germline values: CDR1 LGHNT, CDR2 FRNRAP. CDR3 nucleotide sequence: TGTGCTAGTGGTTTGGCCCCTGGGGACAGGGTGGTTACAGATACGCAGTATTTT. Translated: CASGLAPGDRVVTDTQYF.

CDR3 protein: CASSSPGAENIQYF. The CDR3 DNA reads as TGCGCCAGCAGCTCCCCAGGGGCGGAAAACATTCAGTACTTC. This sequence joins TRBV5-1 and TRBJ2-4; tentative D call: TRBD1 (6 bases). Germline V gene data show CDR1 as SGHRS and CDR2 as YFSETQ. The CDR3 has 14 residues. Between the trimmed V and J ends, which lost 3 bases and 5 bases, there was a span of 12 bases.

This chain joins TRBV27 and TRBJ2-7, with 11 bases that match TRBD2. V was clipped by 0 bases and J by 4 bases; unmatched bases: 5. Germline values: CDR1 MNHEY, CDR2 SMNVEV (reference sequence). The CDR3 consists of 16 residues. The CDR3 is CASSLSLAGGPYEQYF. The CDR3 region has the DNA TGTGCCAGCAGTTTATCGTTAGCGGGGGGGCCTTACGAGCAGTACTTC.

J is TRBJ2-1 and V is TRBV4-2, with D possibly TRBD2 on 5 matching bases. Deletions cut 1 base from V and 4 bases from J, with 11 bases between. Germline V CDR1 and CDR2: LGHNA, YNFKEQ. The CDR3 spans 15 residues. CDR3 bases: TGTGCCAGCAGCCAAGTGTTAGCGACGTACAATGAGCAGTTCTTC. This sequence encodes CASSQVLATYNEQFF.

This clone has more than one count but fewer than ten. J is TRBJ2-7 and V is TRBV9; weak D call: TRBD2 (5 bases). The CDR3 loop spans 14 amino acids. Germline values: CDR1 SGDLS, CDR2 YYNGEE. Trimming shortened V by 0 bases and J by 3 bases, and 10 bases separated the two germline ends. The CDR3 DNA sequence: TGTGCCAGCAGCGTAGCAGTGGGGAGCTACGAGCAGTACTTC. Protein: CASSVAVGSYEQYF.

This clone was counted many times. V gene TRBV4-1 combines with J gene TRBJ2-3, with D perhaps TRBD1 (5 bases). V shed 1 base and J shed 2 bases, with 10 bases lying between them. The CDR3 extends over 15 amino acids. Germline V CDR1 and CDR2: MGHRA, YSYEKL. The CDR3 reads CASSQVQGYTDTQYF. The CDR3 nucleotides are TGCGCCAGCAGCCAAGTTCAGGGTTACACAGATACGCAGTATTTT.